The 32 T cell receptor beta chains reported below all come from one sample, sequenced in a study of T cell clonotyping in hematopoietic cell transplantation. Assay: immunoSEQ multiplex PCR; the TCRdb copy retains only in-frame clones and omits some. The profile shows 15,000 to 20,000 clones, about 72% of them singletons. The time point denotes: recipient sample about 28 days before transplant, after cytoreduction. The sequences come from peripheral blood mononuclear cells, collected before stem cell transplant. These receptors came from a man between 60 and 75 years old with acute myeloid leukemia. Some clones in this sample may be carry-over from other donors' samples.

With respect to this clone: Relative to the germline gene, one junction end is altered; a read error may explain this. The V call is TRBV7-7, the J call TRBJ2-3; no clear D. Germline V gives CDR1 SSHAT, CDR2 FNYEAQ (reference sequence). The CDR3 length is 15 residues. CDR3 sequence reads: CASSLGTSGSTEQYF. CDR3 coding DNA: TGTGCTAGCAGCTTAGGTACCTCCGGTTCTACGGAGCAGTATTTT.

The CDR3 reads CASSPAGHTIYF. The DNA of the CDR3 is TGTGCCAGCAGCCCGGCAGGTCACACCATATATTTT. The chain couples TRBV13 to TRBJ1-3; D is unclear. V was cut by 5 bases and J by 8 bases, with 10 bases left in between. Germline lookup yields CDR1 PRHDT and CDR2 FYEKMQ (reference sequence). The CDR3 is 12 residues long.

As to this clone: One junction end does not reproduce the germline sequence, and a read error may be involved. The chain has TRBV30 and TRBJ1-1; D not resolved. The length of the CDR3 is 12 residues. Germline V gives CDR1 GTSNPN, CDR2 SVGIG (reference sequence). CDR3 coding DNA: TGTGCCCGCCGGAGGGTCAACACTGAGGCTTTCTTT. Translated: CARRRVNTEAFF.

As regards this clone: At one end, the junction sequence differs from germline, possibly due to a read error. CDR3 sequence (DNA): TGTGCCAGCAGTTACTCGGGGGGCGGGCCGAGGCTCTTC. As protein: CASSYSGGGPRLF. The chain employs TRBV6-5 and TRBJ2-1; tentatively, D is TRBD1 or TRBD2 (6 bases each). The CDR3 sequence is 13 residues long. Per the germline V gene, CDR1 is MNHEY and CDR2 is SVGAGI.

The chain carries TRBV4-3 and TRBJ2-7; the D gene is possibly TRBD2 (5 bases). This CDR3 is 15 amino acids long. CDR1 and CDR2 from the germline V gene are LGHNA and YSLEER. The germline V and J ends were trimmed by 1 base and 2 bases, with 12 bases remaining between them. The CDR3 bases are TGCGCCAGCAGCCAAGGGGCCTTCGGGGCCTACGAGCAGTACTTC. It yields the protein CASSQGAFGAYEQYF.

The genes are TRBV2 and TRBJ2-1; a possible D gene is TRBD2 (5 bases). The V end was cut by 6 bases, the J end by 7 bases, with 13 bases between. The V gene's germline CDR1 is SNHLY and CDR2 FYNNEI. The CDR3 totals 13 residues. The CDR3 reads CASRRERENEQFF. The CDR3 nucleotides are TGTGCCAGCAGGAGGGAAAGGGAAAATGAGCAGTTCTTC.

This sequence joins TRBV19 and TRBJ1-2, with D perhaps matching TRBD1 (6 bases). This CDR3 has 15 residues. Deletions cut 7 bases from V and 6 bases from J, with 21 bases between. In germline, CDR1 is LNHDA, CDR2 SQIVND (reference sequence). CDR3 bases: TGTGCCAGTACTGGGGATGGTGGGGGCCTGGATGGCTACACCTTC. Residues: CASTGDGGGLDGYTF. Complete variable domain (other parts from reference TRBV19 and TRBJ1-2): DGGITQSPKYLFRKEGQNVTLSCEQNLNHDAMYWYRQDPGQGLRLIYYSQIVNDFQKGDIAEGYSVSREKKESFPLTVTSAQKNPTAFYLCASTGDGGGLDGYTFGSGTRLTVV.

The chain recombines TRBV10-1 with TRBJ1-2; D uncertain. V lost 10 bases and J 4 bases, leaving 10 bases between the germline ends. Germline loops: CDR1 WNHNN, CDR2 SYGVQD (reference sequence). The CDR3 is 11 amino acids. The CDR3 here is CATYWGYGYTF. The DNA of the CDR3 is TGCGCCACCTATTGGGGCTATGGCTACACCTTC.

V usage is TRBV10-3 and J usage is TRBJ2-7; no clear D. Trimming stripped 8 bases from V and 5 bases from J, with 4 bases between. Germline V CDR1 and CDR2: ENHRY, SYGVKD. CDR3 size: 9 residues. CDR3 region: CAIGNEQYF. The CDR3 nucleotides are TGTGCCATCGGAAACGAGCAGTACTTC.

The V call is TRBV4-3, the J call TRBJ2-1; D is unclear. With 0 bases removed from V and 9 bases from J, the gap between germline ends came to 9 bases. The CDR3 loop spans 13 amino acids. Germline V CDR1 and CDR2: LGHNA, YSLEER. In DNA form, the CDR3 reads TGCGCCAGCAGCCAAGAAACCTGGGGTGAGCAGTTCTTC. Encoded protein: CASSQETWGEQFF.

The chain recombines TRBV29-1 with TRBJ2-3; 8 nucleotides align to TRBD1. Losses at the gene ends were 3 bases for V and 0 bases for J; bases not matched to a gene: 5. Germline CDR1 is SQVTM and CDR2 is ANQGSEA. The length of the CDR3 is 15 residues. The CDR3: CSVDDRGVSTDTQYF. CDR3 nucleotide sequence: TGCAGCGTTGACGACAGGGGAGTTAGCACAGATACGCAGTATTTT.

This rearrangement joins TRBV19 to TRBJ1-2; 7 nucleotides agree with TRBD1. CDR3 size: 16 residues. The germline gives CDR1 LNHDA, CDR2 SQIVND (reference sequence). V lost 7 bases and J lost 6; bases outside the gene matches: 17. The chain's CDR3 is CASTITRTTGIHGYTF. For the CDR3, the DNA is TGTGCCAGTACCATCACCCGAACGACAGGGATCCATGGCTACACCTTC. The entire variable domain, with the rest obtained from reference TRBV19 and TRBJ1-2, is as follows: DGGITQSPKYLFRKEGQNVTLSCEQNLNHDAMYWYRQDPGQGLRLIYYSQIVNDFQKGDIAEGYSVSREKKESFPLTVTSAQKNPTAFYLCASTITRTTGIHGYTFGSGTRLTVV.

The count of this clone is one. This rearrangement joins TRBV4-3 to TRBJ1-4; possibly TRBD1 for D (5 bases). The V gene lost 3 bases and the J gene lost 12 bases, with 26 bases spanning the gap. The length of the CDR3 is 17 residues. CDR1 and CDR2 (germline): LGHNA, YSLEER. CDR3 nucleotide sequence: TGCGCCAGCAGCCAGCGTGCTCCGGTGGACACCGGGGTGCAACTGTTTTTT. This gives the protein CASSQRAPVDTGVQLFF.

The genes are TRBV7-2 and TRBJ2-7; the D is unclear. This CDR3 is 14 amino acids long. V shed 5 bases and J shed 2 bases, with 13 bases lying between them. CDR1 and CDR2 from the germline V gene are SGHTA and FQGNSA. DNA of the CDR3: TGTGCCAGCAGCCAGCGACCGAAGACCTACGAGCAGTACTTC. Amino acids: CASSQRPKTYEQYF.

This chain uses TRBV5-8 with TRBJ2-2; perhaps TRBD1 as D (6 bases). Trimming took off 0 bases at V and 2 bases at J, with 17 bases between the two ends. The CDR3 contains 18 residues. In germline, CDR1 is SGHTS, CDR2 YDEGEE. DNA of the CDR3: TGTGCCAGCAGCTTGGGCCTCCAATGGGGGCGAAACACCGGGGAGCTGTTTTTT. The encoded protein is CASSLGLQWGRNTGELFF.

The CDR3 sequence: CASSSTGTSNYGYTF. CDR3 DNA sequence: TGCGCCAGCAGCTCGACCGGGACTTCTAACTATGGCTACACCTTC. This chain links TRBV5-1 with TRBJ1-2; the D gene is possibly TRBD1 (5 bases). Germline CDR1 and CDR2: SGHRS and YFSETQ. This CDR3 contains 15 residues. The V end was cut by 3 bases, the J end by 0 bases, with 12 bases between.

The CDR3 DNA reads TGTGCCTGGAACCCTGGTCCGAACACCGGGGAGCTGTTTTTT. Translating it yields CAWNPGPNTGELFF. J is TRBJ2-2 and V is TRBV30; D not certain. V was trimmed by 4 bases and J by 0 bases, leaving 9 bases between them. The CDR3 contains 14 residues. Looked up from germline, CDR1 is GTSNPN and CDR2 is SVGIG (reference sequence).

This rearrangement joins TRBV19 to TRBJ1-4; D possibly corresponds to TRBD1 (6 bases). The CDR3 is 15 amino acids. Trimming stripped 8 bases from V and 0 bases from J, with 13 bases between. From germline, CDR1 is LNHDA and CDR2 SQIVND (reference sequence). DNA of the CDR3: TGTGCCAGTTATCGGACAGCCTCAACTAATGAAAAACTGTTTTTT. Amino acids: CASYRTASTNEKLFF.

The J gene is TRBJ2-7, the V gene TRBV10-3; tentative D call: TRBD2 (5 bases). Per germline, CDR1 ENHRY and CDR2 SYGVKD. The ends were cut back, 3 bases at V and 7 bases at J, with 19 bases in the middle. This CDR3 has 15 amino acids. The CDR3 spells CAISEPGIGIKEQYF. In DNA form, the CDR3 reads TGTGCCATCAGTGAACCGGGGATCGGGATAAAGGAGCAGTACTTC.

V gene TRBV27 combines with J gene TRBJ1-2; D call uncertain. Germline CDR1 reads MNHEY; CDR2 reads SMNVEV (reference sequence). The CDR3 length is 15 residues. With 1 base removed from V and 4 bases from J, the gap between germline ends came to 13 bases. This CDR3 is CASSLLSTLFYGYTF. The DNA of the CDR3 is TGTGCCAGCAGTTTATTATCTACCCTCTTCTATGGCTACACCTTC.

The chain links TRBV5-6 to TRBJ2-3; no reliable D call. Trimming left V 0 bases short and J 6 bases short, with 8 bases between. The germline V gene encodes CDR1 SGHDT and CDR2 YYEEEE. The CDR3 spans 13 residues. The chain's CDR3 is CASSLEEVDTQYF. The CDR3 region has the DNA TGTGCCAGCAGCTTGGAAGAGGTTGATACGCAGTATTTT. Full variable domain (rest looked up from reference TRBV5-6 and TRBJ2-3): DAGVTQSPTHLIKTRGQQVTLRCSPKSGHDTVSWYQQALGQGPQFIFQYYEEEERQRGNFPDRFSGHQFPNYSSELNVNALLLGDSALYLCASSLEEVDTQYFGPGTRLTVL.

The chain employs TRBV19 and TRBJ2-3, with 8 bases identical to TRBD2. Trimming removed 7 bases from V and 0 bases from J; junction bases left unmatched: 3. The CDR3 totals 14 residues. CDR1 LNHDA and CDR2 SQIVND come from the germline V gene (reference sequence). The CDR3 spells CASNPSGSTDTQYF. The CDR3 DNA reads as TGTGCCAGTAACCCTAGCGGGAGCACAGATACGCAGTATTTT. The entire variable domain, with the rest obtained from reference TRBV19 and TRBJ2-3, is as follows: DGGITQSPKYLFRKEGQNVTLSCEQNLNHDAMYWYRQDPGQGLRLIYYSQIVNDFQKGDIAEGYSVSREKKESFPLTVTSAQKNPTAFYLCASNPSGSTDTQYFGPGTRLTVL.

The chain employs TRBV4-3 and TRBJ1-2; 8 nucleotides agree with TRBD1. The V segment lost 3 bases and the J segment 6 bases; nucleotides outside the gene matches: 6. Germline loops: CDR1 LGHNA, CDR2 YSLEER. This CDR3 is built from 14 residues. The CDR3 reads CASSHPGQGHGYTF. The DNA for the CDR3 is TGCGCCAGCAGCCACCCCGGACAGGGCCATGGCTACACCTTC.

J is TRBJ2-2 and V is TRBV7-9; D is ambiguous. Germline V CDR1 and CDR2: SEHNR, FQNEAQ (reference sequence). The CDR3 is 12 amino acids. Trimming took off 5 bases at V and 6 bases at J, with 7 bases between the two ends. CDR3 sequence: CASSRKPGELFF. CDR3 DNA: TGTGCCAGCAGCCGGAAGCCCGGGGAGCTGTTTTTT.

J is TRBJ1-2 and V is TRBV27; 9 nucleotides agree with TRBD1. The CDR3 consists of 16 residues. Germline lookup yields CDR1 MNHEY and CDR2 SMNVEV (reference sequence). J was trimmed by 4 bases and V by 0 bases; bases with no gene match: 6. CDR3 loop: CASSLSVGQGTYGYTF. In nucleotides, the CDR3 is TGTGCCAGCAGTTTATCCGTGGGACAGGGCACCTATGGCTACACCTTC.

This sequence joins TRBV6-1 and TRBJ1-5; the D gene is possibly TRBD1 (5 bases). The CDR3 is made up of 14 amino acids. Per the germline V gene, CDR1 is MNHNS and CDR2 is SASEGT. The V end lost 3 bases, the J end lost 7 bases, and 13 bases lay between the germline ends. Here the CDR3 reads CASSDWGSDQPQHF. In DNA, the CDR3 is TGTGCCAGCAGTGACTGGGGCAGTGACCAGCCCCAGCATTTT.

A few counts support this clone. This chain connects TRBV13 to TRBJ2-7; the D gene could be TRBD1 or TRBD2 (7 bases each). CDR1 is PRHDT, CDR2 FYEKMQ, per germline (reference sequence). There are 12 residues in the CDR3. With 4 bases removed from V and 6 bases from J, the gap between germline ends came to 10 bases. The CDR3 sequence is CASSSRGGEQYF. Here the CDR3 DNA reads TGTGCCAGCAGCTCCAGGGGGGGCGAGCAGTACTTC.

The chain is built from TRBV5-1 and TRBJ2-7; 9 nucleotides align to TRBD2. The CDR3 runs to 16 residues. Trimming cost V 0 bases and J 5 bases; bases outside gene matches: 9. Germline V gene lookup returns CDR1 SGHRS and CDR2 YFSETQ. This chain's CDR3 is CASSLGASGVNHEQYF. As DNA, the CDR3 is TGCGCCAGCAGCTTGGGAGCTAGCGGGGTTAACCACGAGCAGTACTTC.

The chain carries TRBV4-3 and TRBJ1-3, with D unresolved. Germline CDR1 LGHNA, CDR2 YSLEER. The CDR3 is made up of 13 amino acids. V was cut by 4 bases and J by 2 bases, with 6 bases left in between. CDR3 amino acids: CASSRTPGNTIYF. For the CDR3, the DNA is TGCGCCAGCAGCCGAACACCTGGAAACACCATATATTTT.

This CDR3 is CASSVGLSTDTQYF. The CDR3 nucleotides are TGTGCCAGCAGTGTAGGACTGAGCACAGATACGCAGTATTTT. The chain is built from TRBV6-4 and TRBJ2-3; D possibly corresponds to TRBD2 (5 bases). The V end was cut by 4 bases, the J end by 0 bases, with 8 bases between. CDR1 MRHNA and CDR2 SNTAGT come from the germline V gene. The CDR3 loop spans 14 amino acids.

The V and J genes are TRBV7-2 and TRBJ2-5; the D gene could be TRBD1 or TRBD2 (5 bases each). V was cut by 5 bases and J by 0 bases, with 7 bases left in between. The length of the CDR3 is 13 residues. The germline V gene has CDR1 SGHTA and CDR2 FQGNSA. The CDR3 spells CASSTGHQETQYF. The CDR3 DNA sequence: TGTGCCAGCAGCACGGGACACCAAGAGACCCAGTACTTC.

V and J are TRBV19 and TRBJ1-5; no clear D gene. V lost 1 base to trimming and J lost 7 bases, with 14 bases between them. This CDR3 comprises 15 residues. In germline, CDR1 is LNHDA, CDR2 SQIVND (reference sequence). The CDR3 region is CASSIGRAVGQPQHF. The CDR3 nucleotides read TGTGCCAGTAGTATAGGACGGGCAGTTGGGCAGCCCCAGCATTTT.